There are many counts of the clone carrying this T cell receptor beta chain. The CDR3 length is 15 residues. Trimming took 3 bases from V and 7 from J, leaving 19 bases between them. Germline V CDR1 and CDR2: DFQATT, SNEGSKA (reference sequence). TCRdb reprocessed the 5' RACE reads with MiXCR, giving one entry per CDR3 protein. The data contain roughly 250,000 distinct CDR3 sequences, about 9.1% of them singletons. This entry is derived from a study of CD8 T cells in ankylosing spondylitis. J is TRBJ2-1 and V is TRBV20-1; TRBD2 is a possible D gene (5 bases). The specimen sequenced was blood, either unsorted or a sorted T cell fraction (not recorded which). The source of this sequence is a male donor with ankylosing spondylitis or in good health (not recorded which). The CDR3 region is CSARGWGDPGNEQFF. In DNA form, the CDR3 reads TGCAGTGCTAGGGGGTGGGGAGACCCCGGGAATGAGCAGTTCTTC.